This T cell receptor (beta chain) comes out of a study of cytomegalovirus exposure and HLA in healthy donors (dated by TCRdb to 2015 to 2018). General notes on the study: An earlier analysis of approximately 640 of the donors reported 250 to 350 Gb of sequence data and around 120 million unique TCR beta sequences from roughly 200 million T cells. Every discovery cohort repertoire had been produced on one sequencing platform. Class I and class II HLA loci were covered by the typing at four-digit resolution. The aim of the study was to test whether cataloging public T cell receptors could identify signatures of past pathogen exposure. The later analysis used no new phenotypic data to find candidate immune exposures, relying instead on TCR beta sequences and their occurrence across donors. Genome-wide SNP genotypes for about 65% of the roughly 670 donors were used in a later genetic analysis, which treated that subset as a discovery cohort. An early release covering 500 to 750 HLA-typed donors comprised approximately 300 gigabases of sequencing data and 65 million to 100 million unique TCR sequences. A later analysis re-examined previously published TCR beta repertoires from 610 or so donors and added high-resolution HLA genotyping to investigate patterns of TCR occurrence. Among 300 to 500 genotyped donors of the cohort, an average of approximately 240,000 unique TCR beta nucleotide sequences was sequenced per donor, of which 15% to 20% were non-productive. The study used immunosequencing to profile the T cell repertoires of 666 subjects and linked those repertoires to cytomegalovirus serostatus. Because of strong linkage in the cohort, roughly five DR-DQ haplotypes were treated as single units for association and clustering. Among the roughly 400 genotyped donors, 75% to 90% belonged to the genetic ancestry cluster associated with self-reported Caucasian donors. An earlier analysis of some 600 of the donors applied high-throughput TCR beta sequencing to assess whether each TCR beta V gene segment acted as functional or pseudogenic. Besides the first cohort of around 670 subjects, a separate validation cohort made up of 120 different subjects was used. The number of donors typed differed by locus, with 629-630 for A, B, C, DRB1 and DQB1, more than 500 for DQA1, 600 to 610 for DPA1, and 400 to 490 for DPB1. High-throughput TCR immunosequencing, statistical association of individual TCRs with disease status, and machine learning were combined to predict cytomegalovirus infection status. Donor age, sex, ethnicity and CMV serostatus were compiled alongside the repertoire data.

From the cysteine up to the phenylalanine, the CDR3 has a length of 13 residues. The sequence is cut down to CDR3 DNA, 39 bases in frame from base 1. For CDR1 and CDR2, the germline V gene lists SGHTA and FQGNSA. V is trimmed back by 5 bases and J by 4 bases, and the junction contains 3 bases that no gene match accounts for. The cohort was made up of 666 healthy bone marrow donors. At the time of sampling, all cohort members were nominally healthy, though unrecorded immune exposures were likely present. The donor tested CMV seronegative, placing the donor among the 350 to 400 seronegative members of the cohort. A peripheral blood sample was collected from each donor, and TCR beta sequencing was performed on peripheral blood mononuclear cells. The Qiagen DNeasy Blood Extraction Kit was used to extract genomic DNA from the blood cell samples. Concerning this clone: Its antigen remains undetermined. Base qualities were left out, and no much larger clone turns up one base away.

Study-level results and caveats: Most CMV-associated TCR beta chains appeared to be HLA-restricted in a later analysis, and the HLA associations seemed to be driven largely by CMV exposure. Sequencing depth was assumed to be roughly uniform across donors in the presence/absence analyses, though that assumption may not hold. Correlated functional status among segregating V segments might be attributable to linkage disequilibrium, but an unknown experimental factor could not be ruled out. Most TCR sequences were seen in very few donors, while some public TCRs were found in many individuals. In a later analysis, HLA-associated TCR beta chains were found to be more clonally expanded and to have lower generation probabilities than equally common non-associated chains. A later genetic analysis associated a missense DCLRE1C variant with V-gene and J-gene trimming of TCR beta chains, and an independent cohort replicated the association. A later analysis associated 17,000 or so TCR beta sequences with specific HLA alleles at a false discovery rate of 0.05. The classifier was reported to diagnose cytomegalovirus status with high specificity and sensitivity in both the original cohort and the validation cohort. In a later analysis, TCR association rates were found to vary across HLA loci, with the most associated TCRs seen for DRB1 alleles and the fewest for HLA-C alleles. Because some donors lacked HLA typing at each locus, the association tests relied only on the typed subset. Assigning TCR associations to individual alleles was difficult when HLA alleles, especially DR and DQ, strongly co-occurred. A cluster of highly shared sequence variants was judged likely to represent a technical artifact of the sequencing pipeline. A further reported finding was that TCR beta sequences accurately predicted the HLA-A and HLA-B alleles for most subjects in the first cohort. Because counts were too low, about 17 rarely observed V segments, including chromosome 9 orphons, were excluded from the earlier analysis of 500 to 700 of the donors. Some IMGT-functional V segments, including TRBV6-2 and TRBV6-3, could not be distinguished by the 87-base-pair reads and were therefore excluded. In this cohort, only TCR beta chains were sequenced, and detectable features were limited by the absence of alpha or paired-chain data. For the cohort, immune exposure information was limited to CMV serostatus. According to a later analysis, parvovirus B19, influenza, CMV and Epstein-Barr virus appeared linked to several top co-occurrence clusters. The study gave a list of 150 to 200 TCR beta chains associated with cytomegalovirus. In a later genetic analysis, fewer N-insertions in productive TCRs were reported among donors in an Asian-associated ancestry cluster than the 666-donor mean. In an earlier analysis of fewer than 700 of the donors, most TCR beta V segments appeared in productive rearrangements about 90% or about 30% of the time, broadly matching IMGT annotations. In vitro tests confirmed that a few of the cytomegalovirus-associated TCR beta chains recognize cytomegalovirus antigens. The authors suggested that the approach could potentially be extended to other disease states and immunological phenotypes.

The protocol used for the library was the immunoSEQ multiplex PCR assay. For the multiplex PCR, a mixture combining 60 forward primers for TCR Vbeta segments and 13 reverse primers for TCR Jbeta segments was used. The CDR3 region of rearranged TCR beta genes was amplified from genomic DNA by a multiplex PCR assay. The amplified TCR beta libraries were sequenced on the Illumina HiSeq System as 87-base-pair reads. Processing in the source paper ran as follows. In a later analysis, roughly 80 million unique TCR beta chains were counted across the approximately 670 repertoires, and roughly 11 million of these chains were shared by at least two donors. Raw reads were error-corrected and collapsed into unique sequences by a nearest-neighbor algorithm in which closely related sequences were merged to remove PCR and sequencing errors. V, D and J gene segments were assigned by aligning CDR3 sequences to IMGT reference sequences. For a sequence to be retained, at least a six-nucleotide match to both a V gene segment and a J gene segment was required. Rearrangements were classified as productive when the CDR3 lacked stop codons and remained in frame with V and J, and all other rearrangements were classified as non-productive. Following IMGT convention, CDR3 was defined as the stretch from the second conserved V-encoded cysteine up to the conserved J-encoded phenylalanine. The earlier analysis of about 590 of the donors excluded sequences that lacked an unambiguous match to a single V gene segment. In an earlier analysis of approximately 560 of the donors, a V segment was called functional when productive rearrangements were above 56.7%, and segregating when the standard deviation between donors exceeded 5%. A statistical classification framework was developed to diagnose cytomegalovirus status using the catalog of TCR beta chain sequences. A later analysis assigned V and J genes by comparing TCR nucleotide sequences with IMGT/GENE-DB human TR gene sequences. The TCRdist pipeline was used in a later analysis to assign CDR3 sequences and most-parsimonious VDJ recombination scenarios. In a later analysis, every TCR beta chain was defined by the combination of its CDR3 amino acid sequence and its V-gene family, and reads without a unique V-gene family were dropped. In a later analysis, 450 to 600 highly shared, low-generation-probability nucleotide sequences were removed to address suspected cross-contamination and a sequencing artifact. In a later analysis, a clonal expansion index for each public chain was calculated from normalized within-repertoire ranks of inferred template counts. In a later analysis, generation probabilities were computed using a VDJ recombination model fitted to out-of-frame rearrangements, and the results were checked against IGoR. A later analysis scored TCR-TCR, TCR-HLA and TCR-CMV co-occurrence with hypergeometric tests, applying a repertoire-size bias correction to TCR pairs. A later analysis estimated false discovery rates by permuting HLA or CMV assignments 20 times. In a later analysis, co-occurring TCRs were grouped using DBSCAN, and TCRdist sequence similarity was added for clustering within HLA-allele-positive subsets. Repertoires with fewer than 30,000 or more than 120,000 public chains were left out of co-occurrence clustering, as were about 5 repertoires with anomalous nucleotide sharing. TCRdb took this table from immuneACCESS and kept in-frame rearrangements with V and J called. Such tables lack part of the clones; where checked against another copy, unresolved V genes explain under half of the gap, and the rest is unexplained. V, J and clone size are taken as reported in that table, and D and trimming were inferred from the DNA itself. Here the sample has roughly 80,000 clones; about 81% occur a single time. The ten largest account for 2.4% of the sample.

Rearrangement joined TRBV7-2 to TRBJ1-2, with TRBD1 matching 8 junction bases. This clonotype originated in a woman in her 50s in good health and CMV-seronegative. The sample consisted of PBMCs. The DNA sequence is given as TGTGCCAGCAGCCGTACAGGGGGCTATGGCTACACCTTC. This encodes CASSRTGGYGYTF.